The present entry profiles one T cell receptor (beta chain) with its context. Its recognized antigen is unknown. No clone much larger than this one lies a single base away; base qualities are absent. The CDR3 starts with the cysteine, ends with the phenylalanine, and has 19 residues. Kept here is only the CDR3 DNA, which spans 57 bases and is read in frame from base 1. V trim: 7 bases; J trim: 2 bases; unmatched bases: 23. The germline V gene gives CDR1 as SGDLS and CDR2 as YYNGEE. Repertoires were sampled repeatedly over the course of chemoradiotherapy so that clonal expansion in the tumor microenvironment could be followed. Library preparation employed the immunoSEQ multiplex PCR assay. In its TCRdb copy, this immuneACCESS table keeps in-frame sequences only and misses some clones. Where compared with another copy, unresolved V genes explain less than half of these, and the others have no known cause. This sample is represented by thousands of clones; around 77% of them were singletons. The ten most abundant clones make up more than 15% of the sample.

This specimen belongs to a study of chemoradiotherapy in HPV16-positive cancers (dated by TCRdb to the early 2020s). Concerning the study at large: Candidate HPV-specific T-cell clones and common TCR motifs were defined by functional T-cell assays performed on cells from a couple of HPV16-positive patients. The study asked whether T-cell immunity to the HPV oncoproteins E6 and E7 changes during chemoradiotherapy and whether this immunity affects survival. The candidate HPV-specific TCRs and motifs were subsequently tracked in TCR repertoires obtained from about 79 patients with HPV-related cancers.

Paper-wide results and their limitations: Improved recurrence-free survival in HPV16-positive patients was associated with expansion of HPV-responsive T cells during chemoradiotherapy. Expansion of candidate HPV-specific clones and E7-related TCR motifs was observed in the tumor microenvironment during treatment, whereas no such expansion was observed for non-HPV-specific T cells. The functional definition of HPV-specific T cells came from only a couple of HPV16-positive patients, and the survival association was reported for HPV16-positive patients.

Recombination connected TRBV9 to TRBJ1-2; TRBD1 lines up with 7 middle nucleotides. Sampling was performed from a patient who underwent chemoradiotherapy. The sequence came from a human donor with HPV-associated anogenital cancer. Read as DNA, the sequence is TGTGCCAGCGGAGGGACAGCCTCCAGCGGGGGAGGTTTCAACTATGGCTACACCTTC. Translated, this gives CASGGTASSGGGFNYGYTF.